The 27 T cell receptor beta chains below all came from one sample that was sequenced in a study of shared clonotypes between healthy human individuals. Sequencing was performed with immunoSEQ multiplex PCR; in TCRdb, only in-frame clones are kept and a portion is missing. The repertoire holds fewer than 850,000 clones, with 80% to 95% as singletons. The sequenced material came from memory CD8+ T cells from PBMCs. Subset indicated: CD45RO+ cells pooled with CCR7-negative TemRA cells. Every receptor here comes from a man aged 18-30 years in good health. Some clones in this sample may be carry-over from other donors' samples.

The chain recombines TRBV7-8 with TRBJ2-5, with D possibly called TRBD1 or TRBD2 (6 bases each). The CDR3 has 14 amino acids. Trimming left V 2 bases short and J 6 bases short, with 13 bases between. The V gene's germline CDR1 is SGHVS and CDR2 FQNEAQ. DNA of the CDR3: TGTGCCAGCAGCTTATTGGGGGGCGGAAAGACCCAGTACTTC. This gives the protein CASSLLGGGKTQYF.

The chain employs TRBV19 and TRBJ1-1; D is ambiguous. V was cut by 3 bases and J by 10 bases, with 9 bases left in between. Germline V lookup: CDR1 LNHDA, CDR2 SQIVND (reference sequence). The CDR3 runs to 11 residues. The CDR3 loop is CASSMGSIAFF. The CDR3 region has the DNA TGTGCCAGTAGTATGGGGTCCATAGCTTTCTTT. The entire variable domain, with the rest obtained from reference TRBV19 and TRBJ1-1, is as follows: DGGITQSPKYLFRKEGQNVTLSCEQNLNHDAMYWYRQDPGQGLRLIYYSQIVNDFQKGDIAEGYSVSREKKESFPLTVTSAQKNPTAFYLCASSMGSIAFFGQGTRLTVV.

The chain joins TRBV20-1 to TRBJ1-5; 8 positions agree with TRBD1. Germline assignment: CDR1 DFQATT and CDR2 SNEGSKA (reference sequence). This CDR3 is built from 11 residues. Trimming took 6 bases from V and 7 from J; bases not matched to a gene: 2. The CDR3, as DNA: TGCAGTGCCAGACAGGGGCAGCCCCAGCATTTT. Encoded protein: CSARQGQPQHF.

On this clone: In the same sample, other DNA sequences code for this CDR3. The chain couples TRBV28 to TRBJ2-5, with 8 bases matching TRBD1. Germline CDR1 reads MDHEN; CDR2 reads SYDVKM. This CDR3 has 14 residues. Unmatched junction bases numbered 7, after V lost 5 bases and J lost 5 bases. CDR3 sequence: CASSLQGAGETQYF. The DNA of the CDR3 is TGTGCCAGCAGTCTGCAGGGGGCGGGGGAGACCCAGTACTTC.

The CDR3 loop reads CASSQVAQTGTYEQYF. CDR3 in DNA: TGTGCCAGCAGCCAAGTGGCGCAGACAGGGACTTACGAGCAGTACTTC. The V gene is TRBV14, the J gene TRBJ2-7, with D possibly TRBD1 on 7 matching bases. CDR3 length equals 16 residues. CDR1 is SGHDN and CDR2 is FVKESK in the germline V gene. V gave up 1 base and J gave up 4 bases, with 17 bases separating them.

The rearrangement links TRBV10-3 to TRBJ2-5; 14 nucleotides align to TRBD2. J was trimmed by 12 bases and V by 10 bases; bases with no gene match: 7. The CDR3 has 12 residues. CDR1 and CDR2 (germline): ENHRY, SYGVKD. CDR3 in amino acids: CATMGLAGDEYF. For the CDR3, the DNA is TGTGCCACCATGGGACTAGCGGGAGATGAGTACTTC.

About this clone: A much larger clone differs by one base, so this may be a read error. This sample includes further DNA sequences coding for the same CDR3. The chain has TRBV9 and TRBJ2-3; D unclear. The CDR3 is 13 amino acids. CDR1 is SGDLS and CDR2 is YYNGEE in the germline V gene. Trimming took 0 bases from V and 4 from J, leaving 6 bases between them. This chain's CDR3 is CASSVGSPDTQYF. CDR3 nucleotide sequence: TGTGCCAGCAGCGTAGGTAGTCCAGATACGCAGTATTTT.

This chain links TRBV15 with TRBJ2-7; a weak D match, TRBD2 (5 bases). CDR1 LNHNV and CDR2 YYDKDF come from the germline V gene (reference sequence). The ends were cut back, 1 base at V and 5 bases at J, with 9 bases in the middle. The CDR3 loop spans 13 amino acids. CDR3 residues: CATSRVGVNEQYF. The DNA of the CDR3 is TGTGCCACCAGCAGAGTGGGAGTCAACGAGCAGTACTTC. The variable domain in full, completed from reference TRBV15 and TRBJ2-7, reads DAMVIQNPRYQVTQFGKPVTLSCSQTLNHNVMYWYQQKSSQAPKLLFHYYDKDFNNEADTPDNFQSRRPNTSFCFLDIRSPGLGDTAMYLCATSRVGVNEQYFGPGTRLTVT.

This chain links TRBV27 with TRBJ2-7, with a tentative D call TRBD2 (5 bases). V lost 5 bases to trimming and J lost 3 bases, with 23 bases between them. CDR3 size: 17 residues. Germline V gene sequence: CDR1 MNHEY, CDR2 SMNVEV (reference sequence). CDR3 region: CASSPSGIRRPFYEQYF. For the CDR3, the DNA is TGTGCCAGCAGTCCATCCGGGATCAGGCGCCCCTTCTACGAGCAGTACTTC.

The V gene is TRBV29-1, the J gene TRBJ2-1; D not certain. CDR3 length: 12 residues. V was cut by 7 bases and J by 9 bases, with 16 bases left in between. The germline CDR1 and CDR2 sequences are SQVTM and ANQGSEA. The CDR3 DNA is TGCAGCGCCGACCTTAGTGGCGGTGAGCAGTTCTTC. This codes for CSADLSGGEQFF.

This clone has more than one count but fewer than ten. J is TRBJ1-1 and V is TRBV13; possibly TRBD1 for D (5 bases). The V gene's germline CDR1 is PRHDT and CDR2 FYEKMQ (reference sequence). This CDR3 comprises 13 residues. Trimming removed 2 bases from V and 6 bases from J, with 10 bases in between. The CDR3 sequence: CASSLSGTPEAFF. The CDR3 region has the DNA TGTGCCAGCAGCTTATCAGGGACCCCTGAAGCTTTCTTT.

V gene TRBV29-1 combines with J gene TRBJ2-7, with D perhaps matching TRBD2 (6 bases). Germline CDR1 SQVTM, CDR2 ANQGSEA. The CDR3 sequence is 13 residues long. The germline V and J ends were trimmed by 3 bases and 6 bases, with 15 bases remaining between them. The CDR3 DNA reads TGCAGCGTTGAGGGCCCGCGGGAAACCGAGCAGTACTTC. This codes for CSVEGPRETEQYF.

The chain combines TRBV7-9 with TRBJ2-2, with D tentatively TRBD2 (5 bases). Trimming removed 5 bases from V and 1 base from J, with 11 bases in between. Germline-derived CDR1 and CDR2 are SEHNR and FQNEAQ (reference sequence). There are 15 residues in the CDR3. The DNA for the CDR3 is TGTGCCAGCAGCCCGAGGGCGGTGAACACCGGGGAGCTGTTTTTT. Amino acid sequence: CASSPRAVNTGELFF.

The chain joins TRBV9 to TRBJ1-2; 8 nucleotides agree with TRBD1. With 4 bases clipped from V and 5 bases from J, the junction kept 10 bases outside the gene matches. Germline loops: CDR1 SGDLS, CDR2 YYNGEE. CDR3 length: 15 residues. CDR3 protein: CASSQTGQERYGYTF. The CDR3 DNA sequence: TGTGCCAGCAGCCAGACGGGACAGGAGAGGTATGGCTACACCTTC.

The J gene is TRBJ2-7, the V gene TRBV9, with a tentative D call TRBD2 (5 bases). Trimming stripped 2 bases from V and 2 bases from J, with 11 bases between. The CDR3 totals 14 residues. Germline V gene data show CDR1 as SGDLS and CDR2 as YYNGEE. The CDR3 nucleotides are TGTGCCAGCAGCGTGGACGGACTTACCTACGAGCAGTACTTC. It encodes CASSVDGLTYEQYF.

V and J are TRBV5-6 and TRBJ2-7; D might be TRBD1 or TRBD2, each matching 5 bases. Deletions cut 2 bases from V and 2 bases from J, with 17 bases between. Germline V gene sequence: CDR1 SGHDT, CDR2 YYEEEE. This CDR3 has 16 amino acids. This CDR3 is CASSFRGIASTYEQYF. CDR3 coding DNA: TGTGCCAGCAGCTTTAGGGGAATAGCGTCAACCTACGAGCAGTACTTC.

This sequence joins TRBV7-9 and TRBJ2-5; 7 bases are shared with TRBD2. V shed 5 bases, J shed 3 bases, and the junction held 15 bases outside the gene matches. Germline CDR1 and CDR2: SEHNR and FQNEAQ (reference sequence). The CDR3 is made up of 17 amino acids. The CDR3 sequence: CASSPLASGTLKETQYF. The CDR3 bases are TGTGCCAGCAGCCCTTTAGCTAGCGGAACACTAAAAGAGACCCAGTACTTC.

CDR3 DNA sequence: TGTGCCAGCAGCTTACTGACAGGGTTGGGTGAAAAACTGTTTTTT. Translating it yields CASSLLTGLGEKLFF. The V call is TRBV7-9, the J call TRBJ1-4, with TRBD1 matching 7 bases. The V and J ends lost 2 bases and 7 bases, in that order; junction bases with no gene match: 7. Germline loops: CDR1 SEHNR, CDR2 FQNEAQ (reference sequence). The CDR3 is 15 residues long. Complete variable domain (other parts from reference TRBV7-9 and TRBJ1-4): DTGVSQNPRHKITKRGQNVTFRCDPISEHNRLYWYRQTLGQGPEFLTYFQNEAQLEKSRLLSDRFSAERPKGSFSTLEIQRTEQGDSAMYLCASSLLTGLGEKLFFGSGTQLSVL.

V usage is TRBV11-2 and J usage is TRBJ2-7; 11 bases line up with TRBD2. Per germline, CDR1 SGHAT and CDR2 FQNNGV. The CDR3 runs to 14 residues. V was pared by 8 bases and J by 2 bases, with 5 bases of the junction left unmatched. CDR3 sequence (DNA): TGTGCCAGCGGCGGGACTAGCGGACCCTACGAGCAGTACTTC. This sequence encodes CASGGTSGPYEQYF. Filled out from reference TRBV11-2 and TRBJ2-7, the complete variable domain reads EAGVAQSPRYKIIEKRQSVAFWCNPISGHATLYWYQQILGQGPKLLIQFQNNGVVDDSQLPKDRFSAERLKGVDSTLKIQPAKLEDSAVYLCASGGTSGPYEQYFGPGTRLTVT.

V usage is TRBV4-1 and J usage is TRBJ2-1; TRBD2 might be the D (5 bases). Deletions cut 3 bases from V and 2 bases from J, with 11 bases between. The CDR3 consists of 15 residues. Looked up from germline, CDR1 is MGHRA and CDR2 is YSYEKL. CDR3 in DNA: TGCGCCAGCAGCCAGATCGGACTCACCTACAATGAGCAGTTCTTC. It is translated as CASSQIGLTYNEQFF.

The V gene is TRBV5-5, the J gene TRBJ1-4, with D unclear. CDR3 length: 14 residues. Trimming pared 1 base from V and 3 bases from J, leaving 7 bases between. Germline V CDR1 and CDR2: SGHKS, YYEKEE (reference sequence). The CDR3 loop is CASSLFAANEKLFF. The CDR3 bases are TGTGCCAGCAGCTTGTTTGCAGCTAATGAAAAACTGTTTTTT.

This chain uses TRBV28 with TRBJ2-7, with D perhaps TRBD2 (6 bases). The CDR3 has 14 amino acids. Germline CDR1 and CDR2: MDHEN and SYDVKM. Deletions cut 3 bases from V and 5 bases from J, with 14 bases between. The CDR3 region has the DNA TGTGCCAGCAGTTTGCAACGGGAGATCAACGAGCAGTACTTC. This translates into CASSLQREINEQYF.

This sequence joins TRBV21-1 and TRBJ2-4; the tabulated D call, TRBD1, remains unverified against the DNA. TRBV21-1 is annotated as a pseudogene. CDR3 length equals 21 residues. The CDR3 spells CASSKRHSGTGETLSKNIQYF. CDR3 in DNA: TGTGCCAGCAGCAAACGGCACTCCGGGACAGGAGAAACTTTATCCAAAAACATTCAGTACTTC.

The gene calls are TRBV6-1 and TRBJ2-1; unclear D gene. CDR3 size: 14 residues. With 3 bases removed from V and 6 bases from J, the gap between germline ends came to 12 bases. Germline assignment: CDR1 MNHNS and CDR2 SASEGT. The CDR3 reads CASSDGRLRNEQFF. For the CDR3, the DNA is TGTGCCAGCAGTGATGGTCGCCTGCGCAATGAGCAGTTCTTC.

This chain joins TRBV27 and TRBJ2-1; possible D gene TRBD2, 5 bases. The V and J ends lost 6 bases and 2 bases respectively, with 23 bases between them. The CDR3 extends over 18 amino acids. Per germline, CDR1 MNHEY and CDR2 SMNVEV (reference sequence). The CDR3, as DNA: TGTGCCAGCAGCAACTGGCGGGTCGAAGGGTGGACCTACAATGAGCAGTTCTTC. It is translated as CASSNWRVEGWTYNEQFF.

V usage is TRBV28 and J usage is TRBJ2-7; D is undetermined. Germline V gives CDR1 MDHEN, CDR2 SYDVKM. The CDR3 consists of 14 residues. Trimming left V 1 base short and J 7 bases short, with 14 bases between. The CDR3 bases are TGTGCCAGCAGTTTATTAGCTGCGTCACGGGAGCAGTACTTC. This sequence encodes CASSLLAASREQYF.

V and J are TRBV10-1 and TRBJ2-7; D uncertain. Germline values: CDR1 WNHNN, CDR2 SYGVQD (reference sequence). The V gene lost 8 bases and the J gene lost 4 bases, with 30 bases spanning the gap. The length of the CDR3 is 18 residues. The CDR3 DNA is TGCGCCAGCCCCGAGGACGTCGCGTACTACCACCCCTCTTACGAGCAGTACTTC. Translating gives CASPEDVAYYHPSYEQYF.